Each of the 26 T cell receptor beta chains below was sequenced from the same sample in a study of T-cell memory formation after mild COVID-19. TCRdb re-called the 5' RACE reads with MiXCR, one entry per CDR3 protein. Of approximately 240,000 distinct CDR3 sequences listed, 16% are singletons. Material for sequencing was PBMCs or a T cell subset sorted from them (not recorded which). Receptors originate from a man aged 18 to 35 who had mild COVID-19 (a few samples of this study predate the infection). Cell type and time point are not known.

The rearrangement uses TRBV21-1 and TRBJ1-6. TRBV21-1 is described as a pseudogene. The CDR3 spans 15 residues. CDR3 in amino acids: CASSKVWGYNSPLHF. CDR3 coding DNA: TGTGCCAGCAGCAAAGTGTGGGGATACAATTCACCCCTCCACTTT.

V is TRBV18 and J is TRBJ2-3; no reliable D call. Germline V CDR1 and CDR2: KGHSH, LQKENI. Trimming removed 0 bases at V and 0 bases at J, with 7 bases between. CDR3 length: 15 amino acids. The CDR3 loop reads CASSPPGLSTDTQYF. The DNA of the CDR3 is TGTGCCAGCTCACCACCAGGGTTAAGCACAGATACGCAGTATTTT.

The chain uses TRBV18 and TRBJ2-2; D uncertain. In germline, CDR1 is KGHSH, CDR2 LQKENI. CDR3 length equals 16 residues. Trimming removed 2 bases at V and 0 bases at J, with 10 bases between. This CDR3 is CASSPFTDANTGELFF. CDR3 bases: TGTGCCAGCTCACCATTCACGGACGCGAACACCGGGGAGCTGTTTTTT. Together with reference TRBV18 and TRBJ2-2, the CDR3 gives the full variable domain: NAGVMQNPRHLVRRRGQEARLRCSPMKGHSHVYWYRQLPEEGLKFMVYLQKENIIDESGMPKERFSAEFPKEGPSILRIQQVVRGDSAAYFCASSPFTDANTGELFFGEGSRLTVL.

This chain uses TRBV12-3 or TRBV12-4 with TRBJ1-1; no clear D gene. Deletions cut 6 bases from V and 5 bases from J, with 16 bases between. CDR3 length: 14 residues. The chain's CDR3 is CASSRPNRLTEAFF. CDR3 coding DNA: TGTGCCAGCAGCCGCCCCAATCGGTTGACTGAAGCTTTCTTT.

CDR3 in DNA: TGTGCCAGTGGAAGGGGGGAAAAGGTTCAGTACTTC. Protein product: CASGRGEKVQYF. This chain links TRBV6-5 with TRBJ2-4; either TRBD1 or TRBD2 may fit D (6 bases each). The CDR3 consists of 12 residues. Germline V lookup: CDR1 MNHEY, CDR2 SVGAGI. Deletions cut 9 bases from V and 11 bases from J, with 17 bases between.

The rearrangement links TRBV3-1 to TRBJ2-2; D possibly corresponds to TRBD1 (5 bases). The V end was cut by 1 base, the J end by 2 bases, with 5 bases between. This CDR3 is 14 amino acids long. The germline CDR1 and CDR2 sequences are LGHDT and YNNKEL (reference sequence). In DNA, the CDR3 is TGTGCCAGCAGCCAAGGGACAAACACCGGGGAGCTGTTTTTT. Its protein product is CASSQGTNTGELFF.

In its sample, this clonotype is medium-sized. The genes are TRBV5-1 and TRBJ1-2, with D possibly being TRBD1 (5 bases). Trimming stripped 1 base from V and 2 bases from J, with 9 bases between. The CDR3 sequence is 14 residues long. CDR1 and CDR2 from the germline V gene are SGHRS and YFSETQ. For the CDR3, the DNA is TGCGCCAGCAGCTTGTCCCCAGGGAACTATGGCTACACCTTC. It translates to CASSLSPGNYGYTF.

This clonotype was counted only a few times. V and J are TRBV6-5 and TRBJ2-4; the D gene could be TRBD1 or TRBD2 (5 bases each). Germline V CDR1 and CDR2: MNHEY, SVGAGI. Trimming removed 3 bases from V and 5 bases from J, with 14 bases in between. This CDR3 region has 15 residues. CDR3 protein: CASSYRPSGQNIQYF. Written as DNA, the CDR3 is TGTGCCAGCAGTTATCGCCCCTCGGGGCAAAACATTCAGTACTTC.

This clonotype has just a few counts. This rearrangement joins TRBV5-1 to TRBJ2-1, with 7 positions matching TRBD1. This CDR3 comprises 13 residues. Germline CDR1 is SGHRS and CDR2 is YFSETQ. Trimming at V came to 1 base and at J to 14 bases, leaving 9 bases not matched to a gene. The CDR3 DNA sequence: TGCGCCAGCAGCTTGTCCGACAGGGCCATAGAGTTCTTC. This sequence encodes CASSLSDRAIEFF.

This clonotype was seen repeatedly, ten times or more. This rearrangement joins TRBV7-2 to TRBJ2-7; D not certain. Germline lookup yields CDR1 SGHTA and CDR2 FQGNSA. This CDR3 region has 12 residues. Trimming pared 4 bases from V and 5 bases from J, leaving 9 bases between. The CDR3 region is CASSSGFDEQYF. For the CDR3, the DNA is TGTGCCAGCAGCTCCGGGTTTGACGAGCAGTACTTC.

This clonotype was seen more than once but under ten times. In DNA, the CDR3 is TGTGCCAGCAGAGGGGGGGAACAGCCCCAGCATTTT. This sequence encodes CASRGGEQPQHF. The chain is built from TRBV12-3 or TRBV12-4 and TRBJ1-5; possibly TRBD1 for D (6 bases). The CDR3 has 12 amino acids. Trimming cost V 6 bases and J 7 bases, with 10 bases left between them.

There are a few counts of this clonotype. The chain links TRBV7-3 to TRBJ2-1; the D is unclear. CDR1 is SGHTA and CDR2 is FQGTGA in the germline V gene. The V end lost 4 bases, the J end lost 13 bases, and 11 bases lay between the germline ends. The CDR3 is 11 amino acids. CDR3 DNA sequence: TGTGCCAGCAGCTCCGGGTCCTTTCAGTTCTTC. Its protein is CASSSGSFQFF.

This chain joins TRBV20-1 and TRBJ2-5, with TRBD2 matching over 8 bases. Germline V gene data show CDR1 as DFQATT and CDR2 as SNEGSKA (reference sequence). This CDR3 has 13 amino acids. Unmatched junction bases numbered 10, after V lost 6 bases and J lost 7 bases. The CDR3 nucleotides are TGCAGTGCCGGGAGGGCTTCTGCTGGGACCCAGTACTTC. This sequence encodes CSAGRASAGTQYF.

V usage is TRBV4-2 and J usage is TRBJ1-1; D gene ambiguous. Trimming shortened V by 0 bases and J by 12 bases, and 20 bases separated the two germline ends. Germline CDR1 reads LGHNA; CDR2 reads YNFKEQ. The length of the CDR3 is 15 residues. The CDR3 loop is CASSQDRALGKATFF. The CDR3 DNA reads TGTGCCAGCAGCCAAGATCGGGCGCTCGGGAAGGCAACTTTCTTT.

This clonotype was recorded a few times. The chain uses TRBV9 and TRBJ2-1; 10 positions agree with TRBD1. After removal of 4 bases from V and 7 bases from J, the junction contained 14 bases not matched to a gene. CDR3 size: 17 residues. The germline CDR1 and CDR2 sequences are SGDLS and YYNGEE. The CDR3 reads CASSPRSPGTGVNEQFF. As DNA, the CDR3 is TGTGCCAGCAGCCCTCGAAGCCCCGGGACAGGGGTGAATGAGCAGTTCTTC.

Concerning this clonotype itself: Compared with germline, one end of the junction differs, possibly owing to a read error. The genes are TRBV11-2 and TRBJ2-1; no firm D call. This CDR3 spans 15 amino acids. CDR1 and CDR2 from the germline V gene are SGHAT and FQNNGV. The DNA for the CDR3 is TGTGCCAGCTCTGGGGTCACGTCCTCCTACACTGAGCAGTTCTTC. It encodes CASSGVTSSYTEQFF.

This chain connects TRBV7-9 to TRBJ2-7, with D tentatively TRBD1 or TRBD2 (5 bases each). The length of the CDR3 is 14 residues. V was trimmed by 7 bases and J by 0 bases, leaving 13 bases between them. CDR1 is SEHNR, CDR2 FQNEAQ, per germline (reference sequence). The CDR3 DNA is TGTGCCAGCACCCCGGCAGGGAGCTCCTACGAGCAGTACGTC. As protein: CASTPAGSSYEQYV.

This clonotype was observed a few times. This rearrangement joins TRBV27 to TRBJ1-5, with D hard to call. The V end lost 4 bases, the J end lost 9 bases, and 13 bases lay between the germline ends. The CDR3 contains 13 residues. CDR1 and CDR2 (germline): MNHEY, SMNVEV (reference sequence). CDR3 sequence reads: CASSSVPGMPQHF. The CDR3 DNA reads as TGTGCCAGCAGTTCAGTGCCCGGGATGCCCCAGCATTTT.

The rearrangement uses TRBV5-1 and TRBJ2-1; 9 nucleotides agree with TRBD2. V shed 1 base and J 0 bases; nucleotides not matched to a gene: 2. This CDR3 is 16 amino acids long. The germline gives CDR1 SGHRS, CDR2 YFSETQ. The CDR3 DNA reads as TGCGCCAGCAGCTTGATAGCGGGGGCCTCCTACAATGAGCAGTTCTTC. Amino acids: CASSLIAGASYNEQFF.

The chain uses TRBV7-2 and TRBJ2-1, with 13 bases that match TRBD2. Germline CDR1 reads SGHTA; CDR2 reads FQGNSA. V was pared by 5 bases and J by 10 bases, with 8 bases of the junction left unmatched. The CDR3 totals 15 residues. For the CDR3, the DNA is TGTGCCAGCAGCGCCGGGACTAGCGGGGTTACAGAGCAGTTCTTC. It codes for CASSAGTSGVTEQFF.

The rearrangement links TRBV7-3 to TRBJ2-2; D is uncertain. The CDR3 covers 14 residues. Germline loops: CDR1 SGHTA, CDR2 FQGTGA. V was trimmed by 6 bases and J by 4 bases, leaving 12 bases between them. CDR3 sequence (DNA): TGTGCCAGCAGGTCCGGGCGAACCACCGGGGAGCTGTTTTTT. The encoded protein is CASRSGRTTGELFF.

This chain connects TRBV6-2 or TRBV6-3 to TRBJ2-4; D may be TRBD1 (5 bases). The CDR3 is made up of 12 amino acids. Trimming cost V 6 bases and J 6 bases, with 9 bases left between them. Per germline, CDR1 MNHEY and CDR2 SVGEGT. CDR3 bases: TGTGCCAGCAGGGACAAGGGAAACATTCAGTACTTC. Protein product: CASRDKGNIQYF.

The V and J genes are TRBV29-1 and TRBJ2-1; D tentatively fits TRBD1 or TRBD2 (5 bases each). The germline V and J ends were trimmed by 7 bases and 6 bases, with 19 bases remaining between them. Looked up from germline, CDR1 is SQVTM and CDR2 is ANQGSEA. This CDR3 spans 14 amino acids. This CDR3 reads CSDRIQTGPNEQFF. The CDR3 DNA reads TGCAGCGACCGGATACAGACGGGGCCCAATGAGCAGTTCTTC.

The rearrangement joins TRBV4-2 to TRBJ1-2; no clear D gene. Trimming shortened V by 1 base and J by 4 bases, and 7 bases separated the two germline ends. Germline CDR1 and CDR2: LGHNA and YNFKEQ. The CDR3 totals 13 residues. The CDR3 DNA follows: TGTGCCAGCAGCCAAGGTTGGGGCTATGGCTACACCTTC. Translation: CASSQGWGYGYTF.

The chain uses TRBV5-1 and TRBJ1-2; 8 nucleotides agree with TRBD1. In germline, CDR1 is SGHRS, CDR2 YFSETQ. This CDR3 has 14 amino acids. J was trimmed by 6 bases and V by 0 bases; bases with no gene match: 4. The CDR3 nucleotides read TGCGCCAGCAGCTTGGGGACAGGGCGAGATGGCTACACCTTC. This sequence encodes CASSLGTGRDGYTF.

The chain combines TRBV5-6 with TRBJ2-3; TRBD1 matches 7 bases. Trimming cost V 4 bases and J 4 bases; bases outside gene matches: 3. The CDR3 is 13 amino acids. Germline V gene lookup returns CDR1 SGHDT and CDR2 YYEEEE. The CDR3 is CASSRGQADTQYF. CDR3 bases: TGTGCCAGCAGCCGAGGACAGGCAGATACGCAGTATTTT.